The clone carrying this TCR beta chain has only a few counts. The target antigen is unknown. Disease lasting under 3 months, a NOSPECS grade of at least 4, and a Clinical Activity Score of at least 3 were features of the ophthalmopathy patients. Germline loops: CDR1 MNHEY, CDR2 SVGEGT. The germline V and J ends were trimmed by 4 bases and 7 bases, with 14 bases remaining between them. The CDR3 extends over 14 amino acids. Amplification yielded TCR beta CDR3 regions, with RNA transcripts as the source. First-round RT-PCR of the TCR CDR3 relied on the HTBI primer set. TCRdb re-derived calls from the multiplex PCR reads in MiXCR, one entry per CDR3 protein. Found here are about 400,000 distinct CDR3 sequences, over 13% of them singletons; the top ten hold 25% to 30%. This sample stems from a study of T cells in Graves' hyperthyroidism and ophthalmopathy. Study outcomes and limitations: Most thyroid clonotypes with frequency above 0.001 were detected in blood.

The receptor comes from a man between 50 and 59 years old with Graves' ophthalmopathy. The sequencing sample was made of blood. V is TRBV6-2 or TRBV6-3 and J is TRBJ1-5; no clear D. Here the CDR3 DNA reads TGTGCCAGCAGTTTGCAACGATATCGGCAGCCCCAGCATTTT. This translates into CASSLQRYRQPQHF.